Listed here are 6 T cell receptor beta chains from one sample, sequenced in a study of shared clonotypes between healthy human individuals. TCRdb's table, derived via immunoSEQ multiplex PCR, lists solely in-frame clones and lacks some. The sample lists about 2.5 million clones, around 92% seen once, with approximately 0.4% in the top ten. The specimen was naive CD4+ T cells from PBMCs. As to subset: CD45RA+ positively selected. The receptors originated from a man aged 18 to 29 in good health. Some clones in this sample may be carry-over from other donors' samples.

The chain couples TRBV5-1 to TRBJ2-7; TRBD1 is a possible D gene (5 bases). From germline, CDR1 is SGHRS and CDR2 YFSETQ. With 0 bases removed from V and 0 bases from J, the gap between germline ends came to 13 bases. The CDR3 covers 16 residues. The CDR3 here is CASSLAQGRSSYEQYF. CDR3 DNA: TGCGCCAGCAGCTTGGCCCAGGGTCGGAGCTCCTACGAGCAGTACTTC.

Comments on this clone: This specimen includes other DNA sequences encoding the same CDR3. The rearrangement joins TRBV7-2 to TRBJ2-1; D possibly corresponds to TRBD2 (5 bases). Trimming took 1 base from V and 2 from J, leaving 9 bases between them. The CDR3 is made up of 15 amino acids. Germline-derived CDR1 and CDR2 are SGHTA and FQGNSA. The CDR3 protein is CASSLDRGTYNEQFF. DNA of the CDR3: TGTGCCAGCAGCTTAGACCGGGGAACCTACAATGAGCAGTTCTTC.

The rearrangement links TRBV2 to TRBJ2-5; D is possibly TRBD1 or TRBD2 (5 bases each). V gave up 1 base and J gave up 5 bases, with 8 bases separating them. The CDR3 runs 13 residues. Germline CDR1 reads SNHLY; CDR2 reads FYNNEI. Written as DNA, the CDR3 is TGTGCCAGCAGTGAAGAGGGGACGGAGACCCAGTACTTC. This codes for CASSEEGTETQYF.

This chain links TRBV9 with TRBJ2-5, with 9 bases lining up with TRBD1. The DNA end is more similar to TRBJ2-7, so the J call may be wrong. The CDR3 loop spans 17 amino acids. Germline CDR1 reads SGDLS; CDR2 reads YYNGEE. CDR3 residues: CASSDLIRDRVKNEQYF. CDR3 sequence (DNA): TGTGCCAGCAGTGACCTCATCCGGGACAGGGTGAAAAACGAGCAGTACTTC.

The chain uses TRBV5-1 and TRBJ2-7; D remains ambiguous. The CDR3 has 15 residues. V dropped 0 bases and J dropped 2 bases, with 12 bases sitting between them. Germline assignment: CDR1 SGHRS and CDR2 YFSETQ. CDR3 nucleotide sequence: TGCGCCAGCAGCTTGGGGAACAGCCAAGCCTACGAGCAGTACTTC. This translates into CASSLGNSQAYEQYF.

The V gene is TRBV7-9, the J gene TRBJ1-2, with D unresolved. Trimming removed 0 bases at V and 0 bases at J, with 5 bases between. Germline CDR1 and CDR2: SEHNR and FQNEAQ (reference sequence). The CDR3 is 14 amino acids. This chain's CDR3 is CASSLAYANYGYTF. Here the CDR3 DNA reads TGTGCCAGCAGCTTAGCGTACGCTAACTATGGCTACACCTTC.